A single sample gave rise to the 20 T cell receptor beta chains below, sequenced in a study of CD8 T cells in Susac syndrome. RNA in amounts of roughly 0.5 to 1 ug was reverse transcribed with random hexamers. One entry per CDR3 protein results from TCRdb running MiXCR on the immunoSEQ multiplex PCR reads. Among about 200,000 distinct CDR3 sequences listed, approximately 90% were seen once. The specimen was CD8+ T cells from PBMCs. The receptor source for this set is a human donor with multiple sclerosis.

The genes are TRBV20-1 and TRBJ2-1; D may match TRBD1 or TRBD2 (6 bases each). The germline V gene has CDR1 DFQATT and CDR2 SNEGSKA (reference sequence). V was cut by 1 base and J by 9 bases, with 28 bases left in between. CDR3 size: 18 residues. As DNA, the CDR3 is TGCAGTGCTAGAGCCTATGCCGGTTGGGGGGCCCCCCCCCGTGAGCAGTTCTTC. As protein: CSARAYAGWGAPPREQFF.

The chain couples TRBV6-1 to TRBJ2-1, with 10 bases fitting TRBD2. This CDR3 comprises 15 residues. CDR1 is MNHNS and CDR2 is SASEGT in the germline V gene. Trimming removed 2 bases from V and 4 bases from J; junction bases left unmatched: 2. The CDR3 DNA reads TGTGCCAGCAGTGAACTAGCGGGAGAGTACAATGAGCAGTTCTTC. This gives the protein CASSELAGEYNEQFF.

In DNA, the CDR3 is TGTGCCAGTTTTAGCGTTGGGGCCGGGGAGCTGTTTTTT. This codes for CASFSVGAGELFF. The rearrangement joins TRBV25-1 to TRBJ2-2; possibly TRBD2 for D (5 bases). This CDR3 comprises 13 residues. Germline V gives CDR1 MGHDK, CDR2 SYGVNS. The ends were cut back, 9 bases at V and 6 bases at J, with 14 bases in the middle. The full variable domain, its missing parts supplied by reference TRBV25-1 and TRBJ2-2, is EADIYQTPRYLVIGTGKKITLECSQTMGHDKMYWYQQDPGMELHLIHYSYGVNSTEKGDLSSESTVSRIRTEHFPLTLESARPSHTSQYLCASFSVGAGELFFGEGSRLTVL.

The chain combines TRBV9 with TRBJ1-1; no clear D. The CDR3 sequence is 13 residues long. The V gene's germline CDR1 is SGDLS and CDR2 YYNGEE. The germline V and J ends were trimmed by 0 bases and 1 base, with 4 bases remaining between them. DNA for the CDR3: TGTGCCAGCAGCGTAGAGGGGAACACTGAAGCTTTCTTT. Protein product: CASSVEGNTEAFF.

The chain carries TRBV10-3 and TRBJ2-1; 9 nucleotides align to TRBD2. The CDR3 sequence is 14 residues long. With 6 bases clipped from V and 9 bases from J, the junction kept 9 bases outside the gene matches. The germline CDR1 and CDR2 sequences are ENHRY and SYGVKD. CDR3 nucleotide sequence: TGTGCCATCAGGGCTAGCGGGAAGGGCGGTGAGCAGTTCTTC. Translated: CAIRASGKGGEQFF.

V is TRBV29-1 and J is TRBJ1-1, with D tentatively TRBD1 (6 bases). Germline loops: CDR1 SQVTM, CDR2 ANQGSEA. CDR3 length: 10 amino acids. Trimming removed 6 bases from V and 11 bases from J, with 13 bases in between. The CDR3 bases are TGCAGCGTCGGGGGGCCGAATGCTTTCTTT. Its translation: CSVGGPNAFF.

This rearrangement joins TRBV6-5 to TRBJ1-5; possible D gene TRBD1, 5 bases. The germline V gene encodes CDR1 MNHEY and CDR2 SVGAGI. Deletions cut 2 bases from V and 4 bases from J, with 21 bases between. The CDR3 loop spans 18 amino acids. The CDR3 region has the DNA TGTGCCAGCAGTTACCCATCCCCTACAGGACTTGGGAATCAGCCCCAGCATTTT. Amino acid sequence: CASSYPSPTGLGNQPQHF.

V gene TRBV7-9 combines with J gene TRBJ1-1, with D hard to call. CDR3 length: 13 residues. Germline V lookup: CDR1 SEHNR, CDR2 FQNEAQ (reference sequence). V shed 0 bases and J shed 2 bases, with 4 bases lying between them. The CDR3 nucleotides read TGTGCCAGCAGCTTAGCGATAAACACTGAAGCTTTCTTT. Encoded protein: CASSLAINTEAFF.

The J gene is TRBJ2-3, the V gene TRBV7-9, with 7 bases aligning to TRBD2. This CDR3 has 13 residues. Germline lookup yields CDR1 SEHNR and CDR2 FQNEAQ (reference sequence). The V gene end was trimmed by 4 bases and the J gene end by 9 bases; junction bases not matched to a gene: 7. The CDR3 loop reads CASSSPGAGTQYF. CDR3 nucleotide sequence: TGTGCCAGCAGCTCACCTGGAGCGGGGACGCAGTATTTT. The complete variable domain, with remaining parts taken from reference TRBV7-9 and TRBJ2-3, reads DTGVSQNPRHKITKRGQNVTFRCDPISEHNRLYWYRQTLGQGPEFLTYFQNEAQLEKSRLLSDRFSAERPKGSFSTLEIQRTEQGDSAMYLCASSSPGAGTQYFGPGTRLTVL.

This chain uses TRBV11-2 with TRBJ2-3; 10 bases fit TRBD2. CDR1 and CDR2 (germline): SGHAT, FQNNGV. CDR3 length: 18 residues. The junction had 9 bases not matched to a gene; V was cut back by 3 bases and J by 0 bases. The CDR3 here is CASSFLAGGPTSTDTQYF. CDR3 nucleotide sequence: TGTGCCAGCAGCTTTTTAGCGGGGGGACCCACTAGCACAGATACGCAGTATTTT.

The genes are TRBV30 and TRBJ2-3; D might be TRBD1 or TRBD2, each matching 5 bases. Trimming took 0 bases from V and 0 from J, leaving 10 bases between them. The CDR3 contains 15 residues. The germline V gene has CDR1 GTSNPN and CDR2 SVGIG (reference sequence). The CDR3 sequence: CAWSVVGASTDTQYF. CDR3 coding DNA: TGTGCCTGGAGTGTGGTCGGGGCCAGCACAGATACGCAGTATTTT.

The V gene is TRBV10-1, the J gene TRBJ1-1; D gene ambiguous. There are 14 residues in the CDR3. V was pared by 0 bases and J by 6 bases, with 11 bases between. Per germline, CDR1 WNHNN and CDR2 SYGVQD (reference sequence). CDR3 in amino acids: CASSESISRSEAFF. The CDR3 nucleotides read TGCGCCAGCAGTGAGTCAATCTCGAGGTCTGAAGCTTTCTTT.

The genes are TRBV6-6 and TRBJ1-2, with a weak D call TRBD1 (6 bases). This CDR3 is 16 amino acids long. The V gene's germline CDR1 is MNHNY and CDR2 SVGAGI (reference sequence). The germline V and J ends were trimmed by 2 bases and 5 bases, with 18 bases remaining between them. CDR3 residues: CASSYHNIDRNYGYTF. The CDR3, as DNA: TGTGCCAGCAGTTACCACAACATCGACAGGAATTATGGCTACACCTTC.

The genes are TRBV12-3 or TRBV12-4 and TRBJ2-5; weak D call: TRBD1 (5 bases). The CDR3 length is 15 residues. V lost 7 bases and J 2 bases, leaving 17 bases between the germline ends. CDR3 residues: CASTTWGSEQETQYF. In DNA, the CDR3 is TGTGCCAGCACTACGTGGGGCAGCGAGCAAGAGACCCAGTACTTC.

The chain uses TRBV9 and TRBJ1-2; 7 nucleotides agree with TRBD1. Germline assignment: CDR1 SGDLS and CDR2 YYNGEE. This CDR3 spans 16 amino acids. The junction had 13 bases not matched to a gene; V was cut back by 3 bases and J by 5 bases. In DNA, the CDR3 is TGTGCCAGCAGCGCAGTGGGGCGACAGGGCGTGTATGGCTACACCTTC. Translation: CASSAVGRQGVYGYTF.

CDR3 sequence (DNA): TGTGCCAGCAGGGAGGGGTCAGGAGATACGCAGTATTTT. It specifies CASREGSGDTQYF. The chain combines TRBV7-3 with TRBJ2-3; possible D gene TRBD2, 6 bases. Germline assignment: CDR1 SGHTA and CDR2 FQGTGA. The V and J ends lost 6 bases and 5 bases respectively, with 12 bases between them. The CDR3 extends over 13 amino acids.

J is TRBJ2-7 and V is TRBV12-3 or TRBV12-4; 8 bases are shared with TRBD1. The CDR3 length is 16 residues. With 4 bases clipped from V and 2 bases from J, the junction kept 10 bases outside the gene matches. Written as DNA, the CDR3 is TGTGCCAGCAGTTCACCAATAGGACAGGGCGCCTACGAGCAGTACTTC. Amino acid sequence: CASSSPIGQGAYEQYF.

The CDR3 sequence: CSVDNRGWGTTEAFF. The CDR3 bases are TGCAGCGTTGATAATCGGGGCTGGGGAACCACTGAAGCTTTCTTT. The gene calls are TRBV29-1 and TRBJ1-1; D is perhaps TRBD1 (5 bases). The CDR3 is 15 residues long. The germline V gene encodes CDR1 SQVTM and CDR2 ANQGSEA. V was cut by 3 bases and J by 4 bases, with 18 bases left in between.

This clonotype was counted a single time. V is TRBV3-1 and J is TRBJ2-1, with TRBD2 as a possible D gene (5 bases). The germline gives CDR1 LGHDT, CDR2 YNNKEL (reference sequence). The CDR3 extends over 14 amino acids. The V and J ends lost 4 bases and 2 bases respectively, with 9 bases between them. The CDR3 reads CASSPDLTYNEQFF. CDR3 nucleotides: TGTGCCAGCAGCCCGGACTTAACCTACAATGAGCAGTTCTTC.

V gene TRBV15 combines with J gene TRBJ2-1; D is unresolved. Germline-derived CDR1 and CDR2 are LNHNV and YYDKDF (reference sequence). Deletions cut 3 bases from V and 0 bases from J, with 9 bases between. The CDR3 loop spans 15 amino acids. This CDR3 is CATSRGSSSYNEQFF. As DNA, the CDR3 is TGTGCCACCAGCAGGGGCTCTAGCTCCTACAATGAGCAGTTCTTC.